What follows describes a single TCR beta chain. Antigen specificity is unknown. The data stem from a study of Ad26.COV2.S vaccination and SARS-CoV-2 variants. Across the study: Donor had been placed in the Ad26.COV2.S arm of the COV1001 trial. Study-level findings and limits: Those who received vaccine or placebo ended up with similar non-spike TCR breadth.

Libraries were prepared by immunoSEQ multiplex PCR; TCRdb keeps only in-frame clonotypes and omits some of them. The profile shows about 320,000 clones, around four fifths of them singletons. Germline V gene data show CDR1 as SGHVS and CDR2 as FQNEAQ. Trimming left V 5 bases short and J 4 bases short, with 15 bases between. The CDR3 has 14 amino acids. Regarding treatment: some 19 received Ad26.COV2.S at low or high dose, single or two shots; 5 received placebo; per-sample allocation not given. Samples were taken on day 63 after the first vaccine or placebo injection. Vaccine was an Ad26 vector expressing Wuhan-strain SARS-CoV-2 spike.

The V call is TRBV7-8, the J call TRBJ2-7; the D gene is possibly TRBD2 (5 bases). This material consisted of peripheral blood, taken in a trial of Ad26.COV2.S vaccine versus placebo. This clonotype was sampled from a person aged 18-60 years who received the Ad26.COV2.S COVID-19 vaccine or a placebo. The CDR3 protein is CASSPGNGVYEQYF. CDR3 DNA: TGTGCCAGCAGCCCCGGCAACGGGGTGTACGAGCAGTACTTC. The full variable domain, rest sourced from reference TRBV7-8 and TRBJ2-7, is GAGVSQSPRYKVAKRGQDVALRCDPISGHVSLFWYQQALGQGPEFLTYFQNEAQLDKSGLPSDRFFAERPEGSVSTLKIQRTQQEDSAVYLCASSPGNGVYEQYFGPGTRLTVT.